This paragraph reports one T cell receptor beta chain. Its antigen is not identified. Whole blood that had not undergone T cell sorting provided the isolated total RNA. These data come from a study of monozygotic twins with inflammatory bowel disease. The study's findings and limits: Those with IBD had lower TCRbeta diversity (inverse Simpson) than their healthy co-twins did. Clonotype overlap with others was lower in IBD patients than in healthy twins, a difference that was greatest with disease activity.

This CDR3 region has 14 residues. Incorporation of UMIs carrying a 6-nucleotide sample barcode was performed by template switching. Reprocessing the 5' RACE reads, TCRdb reports a single entry for every CDR3 protein and omits DNA. Recorded here are 350,000 to 500,000 distinct CDR3 sequences; the top ten clones represent roughly 2.2%. This sequence was found in a human donor with ulcerative colitis or Crohn's disease, or a healthy co-twin of an affected twin (not recorded which). Specimen: blood. The chain links TRBV12-3 or TRBV12-4 to TRBJ1-1. CDR3 amino acids: CASSPLRSNTEAFF.